This T cell receptor beta chain was recorded in a study of T cells in Graves' hyperthyroidism and ophthalmopathy. It was RNA transcripts that yielded the amplified TCR beta CDR3 regions. Using the HTBI primer set, a first-round RT-PCR was run on the TCR CDR3. TCRdb itself ran the multiplex PCR reads through MiXCR, one entry per CDR3 protein. The sample lists some 620,000 distinct CDR3 sequences, roughly 16% occurring once. From germline, CDR1 is SGHDT and CDR2 YYEEEE. This CDR3 is 13 amino acids long. The V end was cut by 4 bases, the J end by 2 bases, with 7 bases between. The V call is TRBV5-6, the J call TRBJ2-1, with D unresolved. The sequence was collected from a woman aged 25 to 39 with Graves' hyperthyroidism. Material: blood. The CDR3 DNA reads TGTGCCAGCAGCGGTCGCCCCTACAATGAGCAGTTCTTC. Encoded protein: CASSGRPYNEQFF.